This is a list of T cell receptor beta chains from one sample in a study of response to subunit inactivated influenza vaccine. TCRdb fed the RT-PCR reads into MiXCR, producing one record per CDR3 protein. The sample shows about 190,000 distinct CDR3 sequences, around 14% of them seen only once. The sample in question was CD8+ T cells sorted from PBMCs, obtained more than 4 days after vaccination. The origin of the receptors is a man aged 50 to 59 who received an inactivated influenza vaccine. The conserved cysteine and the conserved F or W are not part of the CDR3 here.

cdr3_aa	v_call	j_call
ASGEQGALETQY	TRBV6-2/TRBV6-3	TRBJ2-5
ASSWVGVFGELF	TRBV27	TRBJ2-2
ATSDFGGSGYT	TRBV24-1	TRBJ1-2
ASSLTGDEQF	TRBV12-3/TRBV12-4	TRBJ2-1
ASSLRQGAGGYT	TRBV12-3/TRBV12-4	TRBJ1-2
AWTSPSNNEQF	TRBV30	TRBJ2-1
ASSEAMGGGQPQH	TRBV2	TRBJ1-5
RSKDIRGTEAF	TRBV20-1	TRBJ1-1
AISAWLAEENTDTQY	TRBV10-3	TRBJ2-3
ASSLSSRAYEQF	TRBV27	TRBJ2-1